This T cell receptor beta chain emerged from a study of blood T cell repertoires in COVID-19. CDR1 and CDR2 from the germline V gene are SQVTM and ANQGSEA. This CDR3 region has 10 residues. Trimming took 7 bases from V and 0 from J, leaving 3 bases between them. This clone was detected a few times. Clones were read by immunoSEQ multiplex PCR, and TCRdb kept only the in-frame ones, dropping some. Of approximately 460,000 clones in the sample, roughly 89% are singletons; the top ten hold approximately 0.9%. The sequenced sample consisted of peripheral blood. This receptor was taken from a man between 18 and 35 years old with COVID-19, enrolled during active disease. V gene TRBV29-1 combines with J gene TRBJ1-1, with no clear D. The chain's CDR3 is CSAVNTEAFF. CDR3 DNA: TGCAGCGCCGTGAACACTGAAGCTTTCTTT.